The source of this T cell receptor beta chain is a study of blood T cell repertoires in COVID-19. Whole-study context: PBMCs, B-cell-depleted T cells, or T cells were the source of the cDNA or gDNA that made up the material.

The authors' processing: How many nucleated cells were present was estimated from reference gene primer amplification. Sequencing used immunoSEQ multiplex PCR; TCRdb keeps in-frame clones, though not all of them. V, J and clone size are taken as reported in that table, and D and trimming were inferred from the DNA itself. The sample yields more than 55,000 clones, just under 90% seen once. Germline CDR1 is SGHNT and CDR2 is YENEEA. J gave up 6 bases and V 5 bases, and 5 bases lay outside the gene matches. The CDR3 consists of 13 residues. The sequence was collected from a human donor with active COVID-19. The donor label of this sample is uncertain. The sample was peripheral blood. The chain combines TRBV11-3 with TRBJ2-7; TRBD2 agrees at 9 bases. The CDR3 reads CASSPGLAREQYF. DNA for the CDR3: TGTGCCAGCAGCCCGGGACTAGCACGCGAGCAGTACTTC.